This note documents a single TCR beta chain sequence. This sample was included in a study of T cell responses to AZD1222 COVID-19 vaccine. The method was immunoSEQ multiplex PCR; TCRdb's version includes in-frame clones alone and lacks a portion of them. The table shows about 130,000 clones, with 75% to 95% occurring only once. This clonotype was obtained from an adult who received the AZD1222 COVID-19 vaccine. Sequences were derived from peripheral blood, sampled 28 days after the second AZD1222 dose.

The chain's CDR3 is CASSLWDRGNEQFF. Here the CDR3 DNA reads TGTGCCAGCAGCTTATGGGACAGGGGCAATGAGCAGTTCTTC. The chain recombines TRBV7-9 with TRBJ2-1; 10 nucleotides line up with TRBD1. The CDR3 runs 14 residues. V gave up 2 bases and J gave up 6 bases; unmatched junction bases: 1. Looked up from germline, CDR1 is SEHNR and CDR2 is FQNEAQ (reference sequence).